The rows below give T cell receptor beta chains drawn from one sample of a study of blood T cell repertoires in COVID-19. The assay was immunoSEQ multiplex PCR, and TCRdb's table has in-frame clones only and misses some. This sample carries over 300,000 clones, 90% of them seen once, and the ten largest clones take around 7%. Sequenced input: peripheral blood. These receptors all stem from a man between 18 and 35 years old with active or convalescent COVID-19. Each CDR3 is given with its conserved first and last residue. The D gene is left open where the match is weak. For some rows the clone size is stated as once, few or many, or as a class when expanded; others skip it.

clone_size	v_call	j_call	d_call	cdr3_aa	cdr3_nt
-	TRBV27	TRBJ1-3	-	CASSLRVSGNTIYF	TGTGCCAGCAGTCTGAGGGTCTCTGGAAACACCATATATTTT
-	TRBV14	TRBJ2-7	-	CASSQAYWGVEQYF	TGTGCCAGCAGCCAAGCCTACTGGGGGGTCGAGCAGTACTTC
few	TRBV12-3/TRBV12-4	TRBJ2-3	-	CASRQSTDTQYF	TGTGCCAGCAGACAGTCCACAGATACGCAGTATTTT
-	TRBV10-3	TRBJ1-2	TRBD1	CAIRDRTGVYGYTF	TGTGCCATCAGGGACCGGACAGGCGTGTACGGCTACACCTTC
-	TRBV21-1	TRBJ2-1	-	CASSKATQGMKEQFF	TGTGCCAGCAGCAAAGCGACACAGGGGATGAAGGAGCAGTTCTTC
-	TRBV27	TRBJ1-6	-	CASSPPGSPLHF	TGTGCCAGCAGTCCTCCAGGGTCACCCCTCCACTTT
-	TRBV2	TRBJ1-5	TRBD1	CASKRGQDLGQPQHF	TGTGCCAGCAAGAGGGGACAGGACTTGGGGCAGCCCCAGCATTTT
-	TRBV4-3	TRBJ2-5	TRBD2	CASSQRISTSGDQETQYF	TGCGCCAGCAGCCAAAGAATTTCGACTAGCGGGGACCAAGAGACCCAGTACTTC
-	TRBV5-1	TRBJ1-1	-	CASSWGEGAFF	TGCGCCAGCAGCTGGGGGGAGGGTGCTTTCTTT
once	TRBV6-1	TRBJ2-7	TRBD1	CASSDHGQAYEQYF	TGTGCCAGCAGTGACCACGGACAGGCGTACGAGCAGTACTTC
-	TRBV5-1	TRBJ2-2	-	CASSPGRGELFF	TGCGCCAGCAGCCCCGGTCGGGGGGAGCTGTTTTTT
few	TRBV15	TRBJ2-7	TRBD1	CATSEPGTGPSHEQYF	TGTGCCACCAGCGAGCCCGGGACAGGGCCATCGCACGAGCAGTACTTC
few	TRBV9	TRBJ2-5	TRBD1	CASSEKQGATFQETQYF	TGTGCCAGCAGCGAAAAACAGGGGGCTACTTTCCAAGAGACCCAGTACTTC
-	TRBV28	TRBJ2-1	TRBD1	CASSFGTGSYEQFF	TGTGCCAGCAGTTTTGGGACAGGGTCGTATGAGCAGTTCTTC
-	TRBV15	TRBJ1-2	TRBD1	CATSPWTGAGGYTF	TGTGCCACCAGCCCCTGGACAGGGGCTGGTGGCTACACCTTC
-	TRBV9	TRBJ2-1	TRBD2	CASSANSGAGNEQFF	TGTGCCAGCAGCGCGAATAGCGGGGCAGGGAATGAGCAGTTCTTC
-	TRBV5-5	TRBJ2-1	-	CASSLFRDEQFF	TGTGCCAGCAGCTTGTTTCGGGATGAGCAGTTCTTC
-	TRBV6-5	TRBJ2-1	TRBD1	CASRFYDRGNEQFF	TGTGCCAGCAGATTCTATGACAGGGGCAATGAGCAGTTCTTC
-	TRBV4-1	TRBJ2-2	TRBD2	CASSPLSGTSGRGTGELFF	TGCGCCAGCAGCCCACTCTCCGGGACTAGCGGGAGAGGGACCGGGGAGCTGTTTTTT
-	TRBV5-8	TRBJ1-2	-	CASSLGPSANYGYTF	TGTGCCAGCAGCTTGGGTCCCAGCGCTAACTATGGCTACACCTTC
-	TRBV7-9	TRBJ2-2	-	CASALGGGLTGELFF	TGTGCCAGCGCCCTCGGAGGAGGGCTTACCGGGGAGCTGTTTTTT
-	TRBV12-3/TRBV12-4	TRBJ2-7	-	CASSSRGEQYF	TGTGCCAGCAGCTCACGGGGCGAGCAGTACTTC
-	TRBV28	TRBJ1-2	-	CASSSLRNYGYTF	TGTGCCAGCAGTTCCCTCAGGAACTATGGCTACACCTTC
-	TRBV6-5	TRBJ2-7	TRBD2	CASSYGRGTYEQYF	TGTGCCAGCAGTTATGGGAGGGGTACCTACGAGCAGTACTTC
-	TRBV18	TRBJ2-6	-	CASSPWGAGANVLTF	TGTGCCAGCTCCCCCTGGGGCGCTGGGGCCAACGTCCTGACTTTC
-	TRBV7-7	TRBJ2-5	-	CASSLAGSETQYF	TGTGCCAGCAGCTTAGCGGGGAGTGAGACCCAGTACTTC
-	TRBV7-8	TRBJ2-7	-	CASSPRRGKTYEQYF	TGTGCCAGCAGCCCTAGGCGGGGAAAAACCTACGAGCAGTACTTC
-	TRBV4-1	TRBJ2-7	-	CASSQETQSSYEQYF	TGCGCCAGCAGCCAAGAAACACAGAGCTCCTACGAGCAGTACTTC
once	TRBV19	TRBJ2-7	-	CASSFTGTSYEQYF	TGTGCCAGTAGTTTTACAGGGACGAGCTACGAGCAGTACTTC
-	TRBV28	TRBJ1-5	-	CASSLLGPQHF	TGTGCCAGCAGTTTGCTCGGGCCCCAGCATTTT
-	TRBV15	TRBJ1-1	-	CATSRPRTKGTEAFF	TGTGCCACCAGCAGACCGAGGACAAAGGGCACTGAAGCTTTCTTT
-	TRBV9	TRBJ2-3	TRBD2	CASSVAAGGRTDTQYF	TGTGCCAGCAGCGTAGCTGCGGGGGGGCGTACAGATACGCAGTATTTT
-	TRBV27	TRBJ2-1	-	CASSLRDYGGEQFF	TGTGCCAGCAGTTTACGAGACTACGGCGGTGAGCAGTTCTTC
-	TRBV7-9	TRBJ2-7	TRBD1	CASSAGQGAYEQYF	TGTGCCAGCAGCGCGGGACAGGGGGCCTACGAGCAGTACTTC
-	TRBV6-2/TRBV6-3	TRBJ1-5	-	CASSDPGPRHF	TGTGCCAGCAGTGACCCGGGTCCACGGCATTTT
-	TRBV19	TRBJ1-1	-	CASSGRWTLTEAFF	TGTGCCAGTAGTGGGCGTTGGACACTGACTGAAGCTTTCTTT
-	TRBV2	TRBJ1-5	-	CASSPTGNQPQHF	TGTGCCAGCAGTCCGACAGGTAATCAGCCCCAGCATTTT
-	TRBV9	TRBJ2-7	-	CASSVEGSYEQYF	TGTGCCAGCAGCGTAGAAGGGAGCTACGAGCAGTACTTC
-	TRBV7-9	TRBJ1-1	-	CASSLWTDNTEAFF	TGTGCCAGCAGCCTTTGGACAGATAACACTGAAGCTTTCTTT
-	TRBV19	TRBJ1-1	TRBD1	CASRNRGRTEAFF	TGTGCCAGTAGGAACAGGGGACGCACTGAAGCTTTCTTT
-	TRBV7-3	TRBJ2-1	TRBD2	CASSLKLASGWGEQFF	TGTGCCAGCAGCTTAAAACTAGCGAGCGGTTGGGGTGAGCAGTTCTTC
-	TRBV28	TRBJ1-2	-	CASSPRGVVVGYTF	TGTGCCAGCAGCCCCCGAGGAGTTGTTGTGGGCTACACCTTC
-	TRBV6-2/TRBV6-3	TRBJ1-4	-	CASTPRGTGLEKLFF	TGTGCCAGCACCCCGCGAGGAACAGGGCTAGAAAAACTGTTTTTT
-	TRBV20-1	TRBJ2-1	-	CSASSGVSSYNEQFF	TGCAGTGCTAGTTCCGGGGTTAGCTCCTACAATGAGCAGTTCTTC
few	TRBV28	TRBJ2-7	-	CASRGGAVPLHEQYF	TGTGCCAGCAGAGGGGGGGCCGTACCACTCCACGAGCAGTACTTC
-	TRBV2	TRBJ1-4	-	CASSIGTRGEKLFF	TGTGCCAGCAGTATCGGGACACGGGGTGAAAAACTGTTTTTT
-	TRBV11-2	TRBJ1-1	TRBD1	CASSRRGTDNTEAFF	TGTGCCAGCAGCCGCAGAGGGACAGACAACACTGAAGCTTTCTTT
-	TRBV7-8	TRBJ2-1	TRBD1	CASSLSPGQVYNEQFF	TGTGCCAGCAGCTTGAGTCCGGGACAGGTGTACAATGAGCAGTTCTTC
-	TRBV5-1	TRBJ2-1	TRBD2	CASAPVAGGNEQFF	TGCGCCAGCGCCCCGGTGGCGGGGGGCAATGAGCAGTTCTTC
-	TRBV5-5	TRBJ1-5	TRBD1	CASSFGDRESNQPQHF	TGTGCCAGCAGCTTCGGGGACAGGGAAAGCAATCAGCCCCAGCATTTT
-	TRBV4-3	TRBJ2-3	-	CASSQDVGGTGDTQYF	TGCGCCAGCAGCCAAGATGTAGGGGGAACCGGGGATACGCAGTATTTT
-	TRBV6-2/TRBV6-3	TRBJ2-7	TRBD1	CASSGQGPYEQYF	TGTGCCAGCAGCGGACAGGGCCCCTACGAGCAGTACTTC
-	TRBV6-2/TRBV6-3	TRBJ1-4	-	CASSYARQNEKLFF	TGTGCCAGCAGTTATGCCCGACAGAATGAAAAACTGTTTTTT